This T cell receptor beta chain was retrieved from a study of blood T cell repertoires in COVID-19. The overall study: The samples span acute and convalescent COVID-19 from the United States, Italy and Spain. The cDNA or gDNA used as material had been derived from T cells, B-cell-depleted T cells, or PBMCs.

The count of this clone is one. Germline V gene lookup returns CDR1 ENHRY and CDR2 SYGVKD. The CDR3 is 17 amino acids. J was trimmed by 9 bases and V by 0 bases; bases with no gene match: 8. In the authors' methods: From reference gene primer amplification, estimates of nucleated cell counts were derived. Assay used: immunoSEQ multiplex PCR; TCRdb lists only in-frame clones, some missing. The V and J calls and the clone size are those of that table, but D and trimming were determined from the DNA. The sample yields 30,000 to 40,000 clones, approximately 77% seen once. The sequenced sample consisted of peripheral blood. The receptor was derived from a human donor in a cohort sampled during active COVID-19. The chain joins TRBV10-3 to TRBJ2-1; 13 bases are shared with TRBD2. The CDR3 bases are TGTGCCATCAGTGAGTCGACGGGACTAGCGGGGAGCGGTGAGCAGTTCTTC. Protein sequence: CAISESTGLAGSGEQFF.